These 4 T cell receptor beta chains were all obtained from the same sample, sequenced in a study of shared clonotypes between healthy human individuals. Sequencing used immunoSEQ multiplex PCR; TCRdb keeps in-frame clones, though not all of them. The table lists approximately 2,300,000 clones, 85% to 95% of them singletons. Input material: naive CD4+ T cells from PBMCs. Subset here: CD45RA+ positively selected. Receptors originate from a man younger than 30 in good health. Some clones in this sample may be carry-over from other donors' samples.

The count of this clone is one. The V gene is TRBV12-2, the J gene TRBJ2-1; the table's D call, TRBD2, was not checked against the DNA. TRBV12-2 is recorded as a pseudogene. The CDR3 is made up of 14 amino acids. This CDR3 reads CASRSGTRGNEQFF. The CDR3 DNA sequence: TGTGCAAGTCGTTCCGGGACTAGAGGCAATGAGCAGTTCTTC.

This sequence joins TRBV28 and TRBJ2-1, with 9 bases identical to TRBD2. V shed 3 bases and J 0 bases; nucleotides not matched to a gene: 15. This CDR3 has 20 residues. From germline, CDR1 is MDHEN and CDR2 SYDVKM. The CDR3 DNA follows: TGTGCCAGCAGTTTCCCAATCGGGGTTAGCGGGGGTTCCTCCTACAATGAGCAGTTCTTC. Its protein product is CASSFPIGVSGGSSYNEQFF.

For this clone: Germline is not matched at one junction end, which may reflect a read error. The rearrangement uses TRBV4-2 and TRBJ2-5; D is tentatively TRBD1 or TRBD2 (5 bases each). CDR1 is LGHNA, CDR2 YNFKEQ, per germline. The CDR3 extends over 16 amino acids. In DNA form, the CDR3 reads TGTGCCAGCACCCAAGGGGTGGCGGGCTTTCAGGAGACCCAGTACTTC. Amino acid sequence: CASTQGVAGFQETQYF.

The genes are TRBV5-1 and TRBJ2-7, with 7 bases matching TRBD2. The CDR3 loop spans 16 amino acids. Germline V gene data show CDR1 as SGHRS and CDR2 as YFSETQ. The V and J ends lost 1 base and 5 bases, in that order; junction bases with no gene match: 12. Written as DNA, the CDR3 is TGCGCCAGCAGCTTGATCGGCGGGAGCGGTTTAGACGAGCAGTACTTC. It translates to CASSLIGGSGLDEQYF. Variable domain in full (rest from reference TRBV5-1 and TRBJ2-7): KAGVTQTPRYLIKTRGQQVTLSCSPISGHRSVSWYQQTPGQGLQFLFEYFSETQRNKGNFPGRFSGRQFSNSRSEMNVSTLELGDSALYLCASSLIGGSGLDEQYFGPGTRLTVT.